The rows below give T cell receptor beta chains drawn from one sample of a study of cytomegalovirus exposure and HLA in healthy donors. TCRdb keeps only in-frame clones here, not all; method: immunoSEQ multiplex PCR. The sample consists of fewer than 200,000 clones, roughly 84% of them appearing once. The specimen was PBMCs. The receptors were gathered from a girl under two years old in good health and CMV-seronegative. The CDR3 runs from the conserved cysteine through the conserved F or W. D genes are given only for firm matches. Rows give clone size only sometimes, using once, few, many, or a class for an expanded clone.

j_gene: TRBJ1-5
v_gene: TRBV5-1
abundance: -
len: 14
d_gene: -
CDR3aa: CASSLVAGNQPQHF
CDR3nt: TGCGCCAGCAGCTTGGTGGCAGGAAATCAGCCCCAGCATTTT

j_gene: TRBJ2-1
v_gene: TRBV19
abundance: -
len: 17
d_gene: -
CDR3aa: CASSIPTASGAYNEQFF
CDR3nt: TGTGCCAGTAGTATTCCAACTGCCTCTGGGGCTTACAATGAGCAGTTCTTC

j_gene: TRBJ2-1
v_gene: TRBV6-5
abundance: -
len: 15
d_gene: TRBD1
CDR3aa: CASTSGTGTSNEQFF
CDR3nt: TGTGCCAGCACCTCCGGGACAGGGACCTCCAATGAGCAGTTCTTC

j_gene: TRBJ2-1
v_gene: TRBV7-9
abundance: -
len: 15
d_gene: TRBD1
CDR3aa: CASSSRAGGYNEQFF
CDR3nt: TGTGCCAGCAGCTCGAGGGCAGGGGGCTACAATGAGCAGTTCTTC

j_gene: TRBJ2-7
v_gene: TRBV27
abundance: -
len: 15
d_gene: -
CDR3aa: CASSFLQGVPREQYF
CDR3nt: TGTGCCAGCAGCTTCCTCCAGGGTGTCCCCAGGGAGCAGTACTTC

j_gene: TRBJ2-5
v_gene: TRBV5-1
abundance: once
len: 16
d_gene: TRBD2
CDR3aa: CASSLGLAGLEETQYF
CDR3nt: TGCGCCAGCAGCTTGGGACTAGCGGGCCTGGAGGAGACCCAGTACTTC

j_gene: TRBJ2-7
v_gene: TRBV5-1
abundance: few
len: 12
d_gene: TRBD2
CDR3aa: CASRLAGYEQYF
CDR3nt: TGCGCCAGTCGACTAGCGGGGTACGAGCAGTACTTC

j_gene: TRBJ2-4
v_gene: TRBV5-1
abundance: -
len: 15
d_gene: -
CDR3aa: CASSTGSIPENIQYF
CDR3nt: TGCGCCAGCAGCACAGGGTCAATTCCGGAAAACATTCAGTACTTC

j_gene: TRBJ2-7
v_gene: TRBV4-1
abundance: -
len: 16
d_gene: TRBD2
CDR3aa: CASSQGIAGLPYEQYF
CDR3nt: TGCGCCAGCAGCCAAGGAATAGCGGGGCTTCCCTACGAGCAGTACTTC

j_gene: TRBJ2-5
v_gene: TRBV7-6
abundance: -
len: 15
d_gene: -
CDR3aa: CASSLEAGRGKTQYF
CDR3nt: TGTGCCAGCAGCTTAGAGGCTGGCAGGGGTAAGACCCAGTACTTC

j_gene: TRBJ2-6
v_gene: TRBV30
abundance: -
len: 15
d_gene: TRBD2
CDR3aa: CAWSLGGSGANVLTF
CDR3nt: TGTGCCTGGAGCCTGGGGGGGTCTGGGGCCAACGTCCTGACTTTC

j_gene: TRBJ2-1
v_gene: TRBV6-5
abundance: few
len: 14
d_gene: TRBD1
CDR3aa: CASIGGQHYNEQFF
CDR3nt: TGTGCCAGCATAGGGGGACAGCACTACAATGAGCAGTTCTTC

j_gene: TRBJ2-1
v_gene: TRBV5-1
abundance: -
len: 16
d_gene: -
CDR3aa: CASSLMEQSSYNEQLF
CDR3nt: TGCGCCAGCAGCTTGATGGAGCAGAGCTCCTACAATGAGCAGCTCTTC

j_gene: TRBJ1-5
v_gene: TRBV30
abundance: -
len: 13
d_gene: -
CDR3aa: CAWSDHANQPQHF
CDR3nt: TGTGCCTGGAGTGACCATGCGAATCAGCCCCAGCATTTT

j_gene: TRBJ1-2
v_gene: TRBV7-2
abundance: -
len: 19
d_gene: TRBD1
CDR3aa: CASSLAAQLRPDRDYGYTF
CDR3nt: TGTGCCAGCAGCTTAGCTGCCCAGCTTCGACCAGACAGGGACTATGGCTACACCTTC

j_gene: TRBJ2-1
v_gene: TRBV19
abundance: -
len: 14
d_gene: -
CDR3aa: CASRRSRNYNEQFF
CDR3nt: TGTGCCAGTCGGAGGTCTAGAAACTACAATGAGCAGTTCTTC

j_gene: TRBJ1-1
v_gene: TRBV5-6
abundance: few
len: 12
d_gene: -
CDR3aa: CASSKGGAEAFF
CDR3nt: TGTGCCAGCAGCAAAGGAGGGGCTGAAGCTTTCTTT

j_gene: TRBJ2-7
v_gene: TRBV15
abundance: once
len: 14
d_gene: -
CDR3aa: CATSRDRRVGEQYF
CDR3nt: TGTGCCACCAGCAGAGATAGGAGGGTGGGCGAGCAGTACTTC

j_gene: TRBJ1-5
v_gene: TRBV7-2
abundance: few
len: 13
d_gene: -
CDR3aa: CASSPAGGQPQHF
CDR3nt: TGTGCCAGCAGCCCCGCGGGTGGTCAGCCCCAGCATTTT

j_gene: TRBJ1-1
v_gene: TRBV4-1
abundance: -
len: 16
d_gene: -
CDR3aa: CASSQVGRGRGTEAFF
CDR3nt: TGCGCCAGCAGCCAAGTAGGGAGGGGCCGGGGCACTGAAGCTTTCTTT

j_gene: TRBJ2-2
v_gene: TRBV4-1
abundance: -
len: 19
d_gene: TRBD2
CDR3aa: CASSPYSGGALGNTGELFF
CDR3nt: TGCGCCAGCAGCCCCTACAGCGGGGGGGCGTTGGGAAACACCGGGGAGCTGTTTTTT

j_gene: TRBJ2-7
v_gene: TRBV5-1
abundance: once
len: 16
d_gene: -
CDR3aa: CASSLGTTTLSYEQYF
CDR3nt: TGCGCCAGCAGCTTGGGTACTACTACTCTCTCCTACGAGCAGTACTTC

j_gene: TRBJ1-5
v_gene: TRBV6-6
abundance: once
len: 16
d_gene: TRBD1
CDR3aa: CASSPPTDRANQPQHF
CDR3nt: TGTGCCAGCAGCCCGCCGACAGACAGGGCCAATCAGCCCCAGCATTTT

j_gene: TRBJ2-1
v_gene: TRBV5-6
abundance: few
len: 14
d_gene: -
CDR3aa: CASSLILAINEQFF
CDR3nt: TGTGCCAGCAGCTTGATCCTAGCGATAAATGAGCAGTTCTTC

j_gene: TRBJ2-7
v_gene: TRBV7-9
abundance: -
len: 14
d_gene: -
CDR3aa: CASSWGGASYEQYF
CDR3nt: TGTGCCAGCAGCTGGGGCGGGGCCAGCTACGAGCAGTACTTC

j_gene: TRBJ1-2
v_gene: TRBV6-6
abundance: once
len: 15
d_gene: TRBD1
CDR3aa: CASSYGQGASYGYTF
CDR3nt: TGTGCCAGCAGTTACGGGCAGGGGGCCAGCTATGGCTACACCTTC

j_gene: TRBJ2-2
v_gene: TRBV9
abundance: once
len: 16
d_gene: TRBD2
CDR3aa: CASSNSGRAPPGELFF
CDR3nt: TGTGCCAGCAGCAATAGCGGGAGGGCCCCTCCCGGGGAGCTGTTTTTT

j_gene: TRBJ2-3
v_gene: TRBV5-1
abundance: -
len: 15
d_gene: TRBD2
CDR3aa: CASGTSGVSTDTQYF
CDR3nt: TGCGCCAGCGGTACTAGCGGGGTCAGCACAGATACGCAGTATTTT

j_gene: TRBJ2-7
v_gene: TRBV19
abundance: -
len: 15
d_gene: TRBD1
CDR3aa: CASTSDRDRGRVQYF
CDR3nt: TGTGCCAGTACCTCAGACCGGGACAGGGGTCGGGTGCAGTACTTC

j_gene: TRBJ2-5
v_gene: TRBV4-2
abundance: -
len: 15
d_gene: -
CDR3aa: CASSQDSWQGQTQYF
CDR3nt: TGTGCCAGCAGCCAAGACTCGTGGCAGGGGCAGACCCAGTACTTC

j_gene: TRBJ2-7
v_gene: TRBV18
abundance: once
len: 16
d_gene: TRBD1
CDR3aa: CASSRGPTGGGYEQYF
CDR3nt: TGTGCCAGCTCACGGGGACCTACAGGGGGAGGTTACGAGCAGTACTTC

j_gene: TRBJ2-7
v_gene: TRBV4-1
abundance: -
len: 15
d_gene: TRBD2
CDR3aa: CASSPSGGLSYEQYF
CDR3nt: TGCGCCAGCAGCCCCAGCGGGGGCCTCTCCTACGAGCAGTACTTC

j_gene: TRBJ2-5
v_gene: TRBV5-1
abundance: once
len: 15
d_gene: -
CDR3aa: CASSLYGTGGETQYF
CDR3nt: TGCGCCAGCAGCTTGTACGGCACAGGAGGGGAGACCCAGTACTTC

j_gene: TRBJ2-1
v_gene: TRBV14
abundance: -
len: 17
d_gene: -
CDR3aa: CASSSHVGAPRYNEQFF
CDR3nt: TGTGCCAGCAGCTCCCACGTGGGGGCCCCCCGCTACAATGAGCAGTTCTTC

j_gene: TRBJ2-5
v_gene: TRBV7-3
abundance: -
len: 16
d_gene: TRBD2
CDR3aa: CASSILAGAVGETQYF
CDR3nt: TGTGCCAGCAGCATACTAGCGGGAGCGGTTGGGGAGACCCAGTACTTC

j_gene: TRBJ2-3
v_gene: TRBV4-1
abundance: -
len: 18
d_gene: TRBD2
CDR3aa: CASSQVGRTSGSLSTQYF
CDR3nt: TGCGCCAGCAGCCAAGTCGGACGGACTAGCGGCTCTCTTTCTACGCAGTATTTT

j_gene: TRBJ1-1
v_gene: TRBV7-3
abundance: few
len: 13
d_gene: -
CDR3aa: CASSYQGYTEAFF
CDR3nt: TGTGCCAGCAGCTACCAGGGGTACACTGAAGCTTTCTTT

j_gene: TRBJ1-1
v_gene: TRBV27
abundance: -
len: 16
d_gene: TRBD1
CDR3aa: CASSPIRRDRNTEAFF
CDR3nt: TGTGCCAGCAGTCCTATACGCCGGGACAGGAACACTGAAGCTTTCTTT

j_gene: TRBJ2-1
v_gene: TRBV5-1
abundance: -
len: 13
d_gene: -
CDR3aa: CASSYGTRSEQFF
CDR3nt: TGCGCCAGCAGCTACGGAACGCGGTCTGAGCAGTTCTTC

j_gene: TRBJ2-1
v_gene: TRBV7-9
abundance: -
len: 17
d_gene: -
CDR3aa: CASSSLKTTDRYNEQFF
CDR3nt: TGTGCCAGCAGCTCACTAAAAACGACAGACCGGTACAATGAGCAGTTCTTC

j_gene: TRBJ2-1
v_gene: TRBV27
abundance: -
len: 13
d_gene: TRBD2
CDR3aa: CASSLWNGGEQFF
CDR3nt: TGTGCCAGCAGTTTGTGGAACGGGGGGGAGCAGTTCTTC

j_gene: TRBJ2-7
v_gene: TRBV6-5
abundance: -
len: 14
d_gene: TRBD1
CDR3aa: CASSRGTAPYEQYF
CDR3nt: TGTGCCAGCAGTCGTGGGACAGCGCCCTACGAGCAGTACTTC

j_gene: TRBJ2-5
v_gene: TRBV7-9
abundance: -
len: 14
d_gene: TRBD1
CDR3aa: CASSAGQGRETQYF
CDR3nt: TGTGCCAGCAGCGCCGGACAGGGTCGGGAGACCCAGTACTTC

j_gene: TRBJ1-1
v_gene: TRBV5-1
abundance: -
len: 13
d_gene: TRBD1
CDR3aa: CASRRQGADEAFF
CDR3nt: TGCGCCAGCCGGAGACAGGGGGCGGATGAAGCTTTCTTT

j_gene: TRBJ2-1
v_gene: TRBV5-1
abundance: -
len: 16
d_gene: TRBD2
CDR3aa: CASSSGLAGAYNEQFF
CDR3nt: TGCGCCAGCAGCTCAGGACTAGCGGGGGCTTACAATGAGCAGTTCTTC

j_gene: TRBJ1-5
v_gene: TRBV10-2
abundance: -
len: 15
d_gene: TRBD1
CDR3aa: CASGTGTALNQPQHF
CDR3nt: TGCGCCAGCGGAACCGGGACAGCCCTTAATCAGCCCCAGCATTTT

j_gene: TRBJ2-5
v_gene: TRBV11-2
abundance: -
len: 12
d_gene: -
CDR3aa: CASRRAFETQYF
CDR3nt: TGTGCCAGCAGAAGAGCGTTTGAGACCCAGTACTTC

j_gene: TRBJ2-2
v_gene: TRBV5-1
abundance: -
len: 14
d_gene: TRBD1
CDR3aa: CASSRDRADGELFF
CDR3nt: TGCGCCAGCAGTCGGGACAGGGCTGACGGGGAGCTGTTTTTT

j_gene: TRBJ1-2
v_gene: TRBV7-7
abundance: -
len: 14
d_gene: -
CDR3aa: CASSRDTPNYGYTF
CDR3nt: TGTGCTAGCAGCCGGGACACCCCTAACTATGGCTACACCTTC

j_gene: TRBJ2-7
v_gene: TRBV5-1
abundance: -
len: 13
d_gene: -
CDR3aa: CASSWGPDYEQYF
CDR3nt: TGCGCCAGCAGCTGGGGCCCCGACTACGAGCAGTACTTC

j_gene: TRBJ2-5
v_gene: TRBV6-1
abundance: -
len: 15
d_gene: TRBD1
CDR3aa: CASSERDRGKETQYF
CDR3nt: TGTGCCAGCAGTGAACGGGACAGGGGTAAAGAGACCCAGTACTTC

j_gene: TRBJ2-1
v_gene: TRBV5-1
abundance: -
len: 15
d_gene: -
CDR3aa: CASSLVGSSYNEQFF
CDR3nt: TGCGCCAGCAGCTTGGTCGGTAGCTCCTACAATGAGCAGTTCTTC

j_gene: TRBJ1-3
v_gene: TRBV4-1
abundance: -
len: 16
d_gene: -
CDR3aa: CASSQLAASVGNTIYF
CDR3nt: TGCGCCAGCAGCCAGTTAGCCGCAAGTGTCGGTAACACCATATATTTT

j_gene: TRBJ2-4
v_gene: TRBV5-6
abundance: -
len: 16
d_gene: TRBD1
CDR3aa: CASSLGAGGTKNIQYF
CDR3nt: TGTGCCAGCAGCTTAGGGGCAGGGGGAACCAAAAACATTCAGTACTTC